A selection of T cell receptor beta chains follows, all from one sample in a study of vaccination and CD4 T cells after COVID-19. Which antigens these TCRs recognize remains unknown. TCRdb ran MiXCR on the PCR reads and lists one entry per CDR3 protein. The data contain some 9,600 distinct CDR3 sequences, 59% of them singletons. The sequenced sample consisted of CD4+ T cells from blood, cultured in vitro. These receptors originate from a human donor who had recovered from COVID-19. The CDR3 runs from the conserved cysteine through the conserved F or W. The D gene is left open where the match is weak. The size of a clone is reported for some rows only, either as once, few or many, or as a class for expanded clones.

v_call,d_call,clone_size,j_call,cdr3_length,cdr3_aa,cdr3_nt
TRBV19,TRBD1,.,TRBJ1-2,14,CASSMLDRVHGYTF,TGTGCCAGTAGTATGCTGGACAGGGTACATGGCTACACCTTC
TRBV4-1,.,.,TRBJ1-2,13,CASSPTGSYGYTF,TGCGCCAGCAGCCCCACGGGCAGCTATGGCTACACCTTC
TRBV29-1,.,.,TRBJ2-5,12,CSVEKGPETQYF,TGCAGCGTTGAAAAGGGGCCAGAGACCCAGTACTTC
TRBV6-1,TRBD1,.,TRBJ2-2,15,CASSRQGVITGELFF,TGTGCCAGCAGTCGACAGGGGGTTATTACCGGGGAGCTGTTTTTT
TRBV19,.,few,TRBJ1-5,16,CASSTRYRDGNQPQHF,TGTGCCAGTAGTACCCGCTACAGGGATGGGAATCAGCCCCAGCATTTT
TRBV11-2,.,.,TRBJ1-2,15,CASSARGGGNYGYTF,TGTGCCAGCAGCGCGAGAGGTGGGGGTAACTATGGCTACACCTTC
TRBV5-4,.,few,TRBJ1-5,13,CASSPGLNQPQHF,TGTGCCAGCAGCCCGGGGCTTAATCAGCCCCAGCATTTT
TRBV7-8,TRBD1,few,TRBJ2-4,20,CASSLANRDRALQAKNIQYF,TGTGCCAGCAGCTTAGCGAACCGGGACAGGGCACTCCAAGCCAAAAACATTCAGTACTTC
TRBV2,.,.,TRBJ1-5,14,CASSDRTSNQPQHF,TGTGCCAGCAGTGATAGGACCTCAAATCAGCCCCAGCATTTT
TRBV5-8,TRBD1,.,TRBJ1-4,15,CASSLEGAPNEKLFF,TGTGCCAGCAGCTTGGAGGGGGCCCCTAATGAAAAACTGTTTTTT
TRBV10-3,TRBD1,.,TRBJ2-7,13,CATKNRTGLWQYF,TGTGCCACCAAAAACCGGACAGGGTTATGGCAGTACTTC
TRBV11-3,.,.,TRBJ1-5,15,CASSLAGLTNQPQHF,TGTGCCAGCAGCTTAGCAGGGCTGACTAATCAGCCCCAGCATTTT
TRBV27,TRBD1,.,TRBJ2-1,18,CASSLDHVGTGGYNEQFF,TGTGCCAGCAGTTTAGATCACGTGGGGACAGGGGGTTACAATGAGCAGTTCTTC
TRBV28,.,.,TRBJ1-1,13,CASSPRRNTEAFF,TGTGCCAGCAGCCCCCGGAGGAACACTGAAGCTTTCTTT
TRBV19,.,.,TRBJ1-1,14,CASSIGGLNTEAFF,TGTGCCAGTAGTATTGGGGGTTTGAACACTGAAGCTTTCTTT
TRBV6-2/TRBV6-3,.,few,TRBJ2-7,14,CASRESWQSYEQYF,TGTGCCAGCAGAGAGTCCTGGCAGTCCTACGAGCAGTACTTC
TRBV18,.,.,TRBJ1-2,12,CASSPGAYGYTF,TGTGCCAGCTCCCCTGGAGCCTATGGCTACACCTTC
TRBV6-2/TRBV6-3,.,.,TRBJ2-7,15,CASTSRGYLGHEQYF,TGTGCCAGCACCTCCCGGGGGTATCTGGGCCACGAGCAGTACTTC
TRBV18,.,.,TRBJ1-2,17,CASSPTYTPSGDYGYTF,TGTGCCAGCTCACCAACGTATACACCCTCTGGGGACTATGGCTACACCTTC
TRBV20-1,.,few,TRBJ2-7,14,CSARGSGLGYEQYF,TGCAGTGCTAGGGGTAGCGGTTTGGGTTACGAGCAGTACTTC
TRBV5-4,TRBD1,few,TRBJ2-3,15,CASSGGGTGQDTQYF,TGTGCCAGCAGCGGGGGGGGGACAGGGCAAGATACGCAGTATTTT
TRBV6-5,.,few,TRBJ1-1,15,CASSYVQGVNTEAFF,TGTGCCAGCAGTTACGTCCAGGGCGTGAACACTGAAGCTTTCTTT
TRBV7-2,.,.,TRBJ2-2,14,CASSLEGNTGELFF,TGTGCCAGCAGCTTAGAAGGGAACACCGGGGAGCTGTTTTTT
TRBV7-3,.,once,TRBJ2-1,16,CASSFYQPSLIDEQFF,TGTGCCAGCAGCTTTTATCAACCCTCTTTAATCGATGAGCAGTTCTTC
TRBV7-2,TRBD2,.,TRBJ2-3,19,CASSYRGGTSGRSTDTQYF,TGTGCCAGCAGCTACCGGGGGGGGACTAGCGGGAGAAGCACAGATACGCAGTATTTT
TRBV5-1,TRBD1,medium-sized,TRBJ2-3,16,CASSLGTDLAPDTQYF,TGCGCCAGCAGCCTAGGGACAGATCTTGCCCCAGATACGCAGTATTTT
TRBV28,.,.,TRBJ2-1,15,CASSDRIGYTNEQFF,TGTGCCAGCAGTGACCGCATCGGGTATACCAATGAGCAGTTCTTC
TRBV27,.,.,TRBJ2-3,14,CASSLSHDTDTQYF,TGTGCCAGCAGTTTATCCCACGACACAGATACGCAGTATTTT
TRBV14,TRBD1,.,TRBJ1-1,13,CASSHRGSTEAFF,TGTGCCAGCAGCCACAGGGGGTCCACTGAAGCTTTCTTT
TRBV7-6,TRBD1,.,TRBJ1-1,14,CASTPGQRNTEAFF,TGTGCCTCAACCCCGGGACAGAGAAACACTGAAGCTTTCTTT
TRBV11-2,TRBD1,few,TRBJ2-1,14,CASSPGTASNEQFF,TGTGCCAGCAGCCCAGGGACAGCTAGCAATGAGCAGTTCTTC
TRBV7-2,TRBD1,.,TRBJ1-3,15,CASSLAQGSVYTIYF,TGTGCCAGCAGCTTAGCACAGGGGTCGGTATACACCATATATTTT
TRBV6-5,.,.,TRBJ2-1,17,CASSYSYPPRIGDEQFF,TGTGCCAGCAGTTACTCCTACCCCCCGAGGATTGGGGATGAGCAGTTCTTC
TRBV7-2,.,once,TRBJ2-1,15,CASSFTRDLYNEQFF,TGTGCCAGCAGCTTCACCAGGGATCTTTACAATGAGCAGTTCTTC
TRBV11-3,TRBD1,few,TRBJ2-2,15,CASSRQGQNTGELFF,TGTGCCAGCAGCCGACAGGGACAGAACACCGGGGAGCTGTTTTTT
TRBV6-1,TRBD2,.,TRBJ2-1,13,CASRGLADNEQFF,TGTGCCAGCAGGGGACTAGCGGACAATGAGCAGTTCTTC
TRBV28,TRBD1,.,TRBJ1-5,20,CASSRGAWGQGAVSNQPQHF,TGTGCCAGCAGTAGGGGAGCGTGGGGACAGGGGGCTGTTAGCAATCAGCCCCAGCATTTT
TRBV10-2,.,once,TRBJ2-7,14,CASSLQGVGDEQYF,TGCGCCAGCTCTTTACAGGGAGTAGGCGACGAGCAGTACTTC
TRBV7-3,.,once,TRBJ2-3,15,CASSSTGSWTDTQYF,TGTGCCAGCAGCTCAACAGGGTCGTGGACAGATACGCAGTATTTT
TRBV19,TRBD1,.,TRBJ1-5,15,CASSTDRGDNQPQHF,TGTGCCAGTAGTACAGACAGGGGCGACAATCAGCCCCAGCATTTT
TRBV27,TRBD1,.,TRBJ2-7,15,CASSSWGQGRAEQYF,TGTGCCAGCAGTTCCTGGGGACAGGGGCGAGCGGAGCAGTACTTC
TRBV6-1,.,.,TRBJ1-5,13,CASSPNWDQPQHF,TGTGCCAGCAGCCCGAACTGGGATCAGCCCCAGCATTTT
TRBV7-2,TRBD1,.,TRBJ2-7,14,CASSPRQGAVEQYF,TGTGCCAGCAGCCCCCGACAGGGGGCCGTCGAGCAGTACTTC
TRBV20-1,TRBD1,.,TRBJ2-1,14,CSARGQYSYNEQFF,TGCAGTGCTAGGGGACAGTACTCCTACAATGAGCAGTTCTTC